This T cell receptor beta chain was sequenced in a study of T cell responses to AZD1222 COVID-19 vaccine. Assay used: immunoSEQ multiplex PCR; TCRdb lists only in-frame clones, some missing. The sample shows 95,000 or so clones, roughly nine tenths of them seen only once. Notes on the study in general: Sampled repertoires all dated from after the peak T cell response.

With respect to this clone: The antigen remains undetermined.

The material sequenced was peripheral blood, taken on day 0 of AZD1222 vaccination. This clonotype originated in an adult in good health.

DNA for the CDR3: TGTGCCAGCAGCTTAGGCCTCGCGGGGGGTAATGAGCAGTTCTTC. It codes for CASSLGLAGGNEQFF. The chain employs TRBV11-3 and TRBJ2-1, with 8 bases aligning to TRBD2. This CDR3 is built from 15 residues. The germline V gene encodes CDR1 SGHNT and CDR2 YENEEA. After removal of 1 base from V and 7 bases from J, the junction contained 6 bases not matched to a gene.